This entry is about one T cell receptor (beta chain). Together with a sample-barcoded 5' primer, a J-beta primer mix was included in a second PCR lasting roughly 7 to 11 cycles. TCRdb analysed the 5' RACE reads with MiXCR anew, one entry per CDR3 protein. The table has over 950,000 distinct CDR3 sequences, just over 50% seen once. The length of the CDR3 is 14 residues. With 4 bases removed from V and 4 bases from J, the gap between germline ends came to 14 bases. Per germline, CDR1 SEHNR and CDR2 FQNEAQ (reference sequence). This sample stems from a study of blood T cells in healthy people across ages. Extraction of total RNA produced a minimum of 6 micrograms from each sample.

The chain carries TRBV7-9 and TRBJ2-7; D tentatively reads TRBD1 or TRBD2 (5 bases each). The specimen sequenced was blood. This receptor was obtained from a woman aged 60 to 75 in good health. The DNA of the CDR3 is TGTGCCAGCAGCTCGGGACGGAAAGGGTACGAGCAGTACTTC. Translating it yields CASSSGRKGYEQYF. The whole variable domain, filled in from reference TRBV7-9 and TRBJ2-7, reads DTGVSQNPRHKITKRGQNVTFRCDPISEHNRLYWYRQTLGQGPEFLTYFQNEAQLEKSRLLSDRFSAERPKGSFSTLEIQRTEQGDSAMYLCASSSGRKGYEQYFGPGTRLTVT.